This is a list of T cell receptor beta chains from one sample in a study of OX40 agonist ivuxolimab in advanced cancers. Repertoires were generated with immunoSEQ multiplex PCR, while TCRdb's copy carries only in-frame clones and drops some. Altogether tens of thousands of clones are present, around 87% being singletons, with the ten largest covering around 15%. Material: CD4+ or CD8+ T cells sorted from blood, obtained in a trial of the OX40 agonist ivuxolimab. The receptor set was obtained from an adult with an advanced solid tumor such as melanoma, head and neck, liver or kidney cancer. The CDR3 runs from the conserved cysteine through the conserved F or W. D genes are given only for firm matches. The size of a clone is reported for some rows only, either as once, few or many, or as a class for expanded clones.

j_gene	abundance	v_gene	d_gene	CDR3aa	CDR3nt
TRBJ1-4	.	TRBV4-1	.	CASSDLLVNEKLFF	TGCGCCAGCAGCGATCTGTTAGTTAATGAAAAACTGTTTTTT
TRBJ2-2	few	TRBV27	.	CASSLGMTGELFF	TGTGCCAGCAGTTTGGGGATGACCGGGGAGCTGTTTTTT
TRBJ2-1	.	TRBV7-2	TRBD2	CASSIIAGAYNEQFF	TGTGCCAGCAGCATTATAGCGGGCGCATACAATGAGCAGTTCTTC
TRBJ2-5	.	TRBV7-9	.	CASSPGGTQYF	TGTGCCAGCAGCCCCGGCGGGACCCAGTACTTC
TRBJ2-3	few	TRBV6-4	TRBD2	CASSGLAGSDTQYF	TGTGCCAGCAGCGGACTAGCGGGATCAGATACGCAGTATTTT
TRBJ1-2	.	TRBV4-3	.	CASSQDKQGYGYTF	TGCGCCAGCAGCCAAGATAAGCAGGGGTATGGCTACACCTTC
TRBJ1-1	.	TRBV30	.	CAWSPFGMNAEAFF	TGTGCCTGGAGCCCTTTCGGGATGAACGCTGAAGCTTTCTTT
TRBJ2-7	.	TRBV7-1	.	CASSLEWSEQYF	TGTGCCAGCAGCTTGGAGTGGTCCGAGCAGTACTTC
TRBJ1-2	medium-sized	TRBV6-5	.	CASSYDLSGYYGYTF	TGTGCCAGCAGTTACGATTTGTCCGGATACTATGGCTACACCTTC
TRBJ1-1	.	TRBV14	.	CARRISEAFF	TGTGCCAGGAGAATATCTGAAGCTTTCTTT
TRBJ2-1	.	TRBV6-5	.	CASSYLGDYNEQFF	TGTGCCAGCAGTTACCTCGGGGACTACAATGAGCAGTTCTTC
TRBJ1-2	.	TRBV18	TRBD1	CASSPPGTDYLYGYTF	TGTGCCAGCTCACCCCCAGGGACAGACTACCTCTATGGCTACACCTTC
TRBJ2-3	.	TRBV5-5	TRBD1	CASSHGDRDTDTQYF	TGTGCCAGCAGCCACGGGGACAGAGACACAGATACGCAGTATTTT
TRBJ2-7	.	TRBV30	.	CALNDRTSYEQYF	TGTGCCTTAAACGACAGGACTTCCTACGAGCAGTACTTC
TRBJ2-3	.	TRBV29-1	TRBD2	CSVRLAGGKDTQYF	TGCAGCGTCCGACTAGCGGGGGGGAAAGATACGCAGTATTTT
TRBJ2-7	.	TRBV19	TRBD1	CASSSGQVYEQYF	TGTGCCAGTAGTTCGGGACAGGTCTACGAGCAGTACTTC
TRBJ2-5	.	TRBV21-1	.	CASALIQYF	TGTGCCAGCGCTTTGATCCAGTACTTC
TRBJ2-3	.	TRBV30	TRBD1	CAWGQVAYTQYF	TGTGCCTGGGGACAGGTCGCTTATACGCAGTATTTT
TRBJ1-4	.	TRBV5-1	TRBD1	CASSLRGPGNEKLFF	TGCGCCAGCAGCTTAAGGGGGCCGGGTAATGAAAAACTGTTTTTT
TRBJ2-7	.	TRBV5-4	TRBD1	CASSAGQGTYEQYF	TGTGCCAGCAGCGCGGGACAGGGTACCTACGAGCAGTACTTC
TRBJ1-1	.	TRBV5-6	.	CASSRQPNTEAFF	TGTGCCAGCAGCCGTCAGCCGAACACTGAAGCTTTCTTT
TRBJ1-2	.	TRBV28	TRBD1	CAAEGQFPYGYTF	TGTGCCGCAGAGGGACAGTTTCCTTATGGCTACACCTTC
TRBJ2-2	.	TRBV19	TRBD2	CASSLMTIRGGTKNGELFF	TGTGCCAGTAGTTTGATGACAATCCGGGGAGGGACGAAGAACGGGGAGCTGTTTTTT
TRBJ1-1	once	TRBV4-1	.	CASSRSGGRNTEAFF	TGCGCCAGCAGCCGTTCCGGAGGCAGGAACACTGAAGCTTTCTTT
TRBJ1-1	few	TRBV30	TRBD1	CASRQGLNTEAFF	TGTGCCTCCAGACAGGGACTGAACACTGAAGCTTTCTTT
TRBJ2-1	once	TRBV7-7	.	CASSLVPSSYNEQFF	TGTGCTAGCAGCTTAGTTCCAAGCTCCTACAATGAGCAGTTCTTC
TRBJ1-2	.	TRBV29-1	.	CSVEDDSSVNYGYTF	TGCAGCGTTGAAGATGACAGCAGTGTTAACTATGGCTACACCTTC
TRBJ2-1	.	TRBV5-4	.	CASSYDTYNEQFF	TGTGCCAGCAGTTATGACACCTACAATGAGCAGTTCTTC
TRBJ1-3	few	TRBV19	.	CASRDSRSGNTIYF	TGTGCCAGCAGGGACTCCCGCTCTGGAAACACCATATATTTT
TRBJ2-7	.	TRBV7-9	.	CASSLHYEQYF	TGTGCCAGCAGCTTGCACTACGAGCAGTACTTC
TRBJ2-5	.	TRBV19	.	CASSIGQGYQETQYF	TGTGCCAGTAGTATAGGGCAGGGCTATCAAGAGACCCAGTACTTC
TRBJ2-2	.	TRBV2	.	CASIKGLNTGELFF	TGTGCCAGCATCAAGGGACTGAACACCGGGGAGCTGTTTTTT
TRBJ1-5	once	TRBV15	.	CATIGGEGRENNQPQHF	TGTGCCACCATCGGAGGGGAAGGGAGGGAAAACAATCAGCCCCAGCATTTT
TRBJ2-7	.	TRBV21-1	.	CASSPSCAQYF	TGTGCCAGCAGTCCGTCTTGCGCGCAGTACTTC
TRBJ2-5	.	TRBV4-2	TRBD1	CASSQGQGAGETQYF	TGTGCCAGCAGCCAAGGTCAGGGGGCTGGTGAGACCCAGTACTTC
TRBJ2-7	.	TRBV21-1	.	CASSKGNGGASISYEQYF	TGTGCCAGCAGCAAAGGGAACGGGGGGGCTTCCATTTCCTACGAGCAGTACTTC
TRBJ2-5	.	TRBV7-8	.	CASSLEAGTQETQYF	TGTGCCAGCAGCTTAGAGGCGGGGACCCAAGAGACCCAGTACTTC
TRBJ1-2	.	TRBV30	.	CAWSSGGRYYGYTF	TGTGCCTGGAGTTCGGGGGGGCGGTACTATGGCTACACCTTC
TRBJ1-1	.	TRBV5-1	.	CASSRREGTEAFF	TGCGCCAGCAGCCGCCGGGAGGGCACTGAAGCTTTCTTT
TRBJ2-1	.	TRBV11-1	.	CASSLEAVSDEQFF	TGTGCCAGCAGCTTAGAAGCGGTCTCGGATGAGCAGTTCTTC
TRBJ2-2	.	TRBV19	TRBD2	CASSPREGRGTGELFF	TGTGCCAGTAGTCCCCGGGAGGGGCGTGGCACCGGGGAGCTGTTTTTT
TRBJ2-6	.	TRBV30	.	CAWDPSGANVLTF	TGTGCCTGGGACCCCTCTGGGGCCAACGTCCTGACTTTC
TRBJ2-5	.	TRBV13	TRBD2	CASSREGSGGYQETQYF	TGTGCCAGCAGCCGGGAGGGTAGCGGGGGCTACCAAGAGACCCAGTACTTC
TRBJ2-2	.	TRBV4-1	.	CASSQPSTGLGTGELFF	TGCGCCAGCAGCCAGCCCTCTACAGGGCTGGGCACCGGGGAGCTGTTTTTT
TRBJ1-1	.	TRBV7-9	.	CASSLAEGWAFF	TGTGCCAGCAGCTTAGCTGAGGGGTGGGCTTTCTTT
TRBJ1-1	few	TRBV4-1	.	CASSQDLTEAFF	TGCGCCAGCAGCCAAGATCTCACTGAAGCTTTCTTT
TRBJ1-1	.	TRBV29-1	.	CSVDDTNTEAFF	TGCAGCGTTGACGACACGAACACTGAAGCTTTCTTT
TRBJ2-5	.	TRBV6-1	.	CATRPGPRETQYF	TGTGCCACACGACCGGGGCCTCGAGAGACCCAGTACTTC
TRBJ1-1	.	TRBV5-8	.	CASSWVGFNTEAFF	TGTGCCAGCAGCTGGGTCGGGTTTAACACTGAAGCTTTCTTT
TRBJ1-2	.	TRBV5-8	.	CASSLEGYGYTF	TGTGCCAGCAGCTTGGAGGGGTATGGCTACACCTTC
TRBJ2-2	.	TRBV19	.	CASSISRRGLQVGELFF	TGTGCCAGTAGTATTAGTCGGAGGGGGCTCCAGGTCGGGGAGCTGTTTTTT
TRBJ2-7	.	TRBV30	TRBD1	CAWSVSGQGSYEQYF	TGTGCCTGGAGTGTTTCGGGACAGGGCTCCTACGAGCAGTACTTC
TRBJ1-1	.	TRBV13	TRBD1	CASSPGPGQGVWTEAFF	TGTGCCAGCAGCCCAGGACCGGGACAGGGGGTATGGACTGAAGCTTTCTTT
TRBJ2-2	.	TRBV5-6	.	CASIFGGYNTGELFF	TGTGCCAGCATCTTTGGGGGTTATAACACCGGGGAGCTGTTTTTT